Sequencing of this TCR beta chain was carried out in a study of blood T cell repertoires in COVID-19. The V and J ends lost 5 bases and 3 bases, in that order; junction bases with no gene match: 2. CDR1 is SNHLY and CDR2 is FYNNEI in the germline V gene. The CDR3 contains 13 residues. The table came from immunoSEQ multiplex PCR; TCRdb's copy has only in-frame clones and leaves some out. The table has about 310,000 clones, roughly 90% seen once. The chain employs TRBV2 and TRBJ1-2; TRBD1 matches at 8 bases. The sequenced sample was peripheral blood. This TCR was sampled from a woman in her thirties with COVID-19, enrolled during active disease. The CDR3 loop is CASSLTGDYGYTF. The CDR3, as DNA: TGTGCCAGCAGTTTGACAGGGGACTATGGCTACACCTTC.